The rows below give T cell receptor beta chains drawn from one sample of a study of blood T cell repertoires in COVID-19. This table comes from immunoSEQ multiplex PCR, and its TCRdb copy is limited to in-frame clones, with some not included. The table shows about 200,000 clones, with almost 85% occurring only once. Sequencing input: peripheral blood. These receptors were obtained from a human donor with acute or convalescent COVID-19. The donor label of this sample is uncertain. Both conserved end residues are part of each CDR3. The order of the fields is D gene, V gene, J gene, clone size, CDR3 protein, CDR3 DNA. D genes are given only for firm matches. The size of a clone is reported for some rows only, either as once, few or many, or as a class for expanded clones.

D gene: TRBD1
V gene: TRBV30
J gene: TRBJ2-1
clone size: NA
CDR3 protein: CAWAGGTGVDEQFF
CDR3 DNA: TGTGCCTGGGCTGGGGGGACAGGGGTCGATGAGCAGTTCTTC

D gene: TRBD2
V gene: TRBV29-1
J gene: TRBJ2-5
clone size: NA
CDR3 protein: CSAPTGGQETQYF
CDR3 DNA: TGCAGCGCCCCAACGGGGGGGCAAGAGACCCAGTACTTC

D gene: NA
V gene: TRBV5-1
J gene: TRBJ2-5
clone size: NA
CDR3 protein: CASSLGGQPVQTQYF
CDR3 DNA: TGCGCCAGCAGCTTGGGCGGGCAACCTGTCCAGACCCAGTACTTC

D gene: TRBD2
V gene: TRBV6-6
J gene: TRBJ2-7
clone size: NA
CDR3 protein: CASSRGLAGSISYEQYF
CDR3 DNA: TGTGCCAGCAGTCGGGGGCTAGCGGGTTCGATCTCCTACGAGCAGTACTTC

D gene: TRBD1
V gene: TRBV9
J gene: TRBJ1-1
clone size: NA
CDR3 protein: CASSPRQGYTEAFF
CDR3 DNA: TGTGCCAGCAGCCCTCGACAGGGTTACACTGAAGCTTTCTTT

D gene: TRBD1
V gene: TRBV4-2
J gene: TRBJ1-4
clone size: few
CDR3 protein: CASSQATGDTNEKLFF
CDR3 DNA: TGTGCCAGCAGCCAGGCGACAGGGGACACTAATGAAAAACTGTTTTTT

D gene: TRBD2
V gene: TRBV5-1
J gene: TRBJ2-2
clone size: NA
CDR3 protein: CASSLEGGPPGELFF
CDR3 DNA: TGCGCCAGCAGCTTGGAGGGAGGGCCCCCCGGGGAGCTGTTTTTT

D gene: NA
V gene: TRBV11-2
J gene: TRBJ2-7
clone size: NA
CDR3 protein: CASSFRQGGEQYF
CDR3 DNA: TGTGCCAGCAGCTTTCGGCAGGGAGGCGAGCAGTACTTC

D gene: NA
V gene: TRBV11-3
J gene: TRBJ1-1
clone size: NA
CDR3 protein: CASSHRTEMNTEAFF
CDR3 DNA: TGTGCCAGCAGCCATCGGACAGAAATGAACACTGAAGCTTTCTTT

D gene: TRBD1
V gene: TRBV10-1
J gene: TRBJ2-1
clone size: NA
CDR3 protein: CASSDPSGTGDLEQFF
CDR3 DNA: TGCGCCAGCAGTGACCCCTCCGGGACAGGAGACCTTGAGCAGTTCTTC

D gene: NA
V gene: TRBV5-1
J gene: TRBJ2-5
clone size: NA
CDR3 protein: CASSLGTNHPYQETQYF
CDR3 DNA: TGCGCCAGCAGCTTGGGGACAAACCACCCGTACCAAGAGACCCAGTACTTC

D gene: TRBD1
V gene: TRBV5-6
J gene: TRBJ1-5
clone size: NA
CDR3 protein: CASSAQGSNQPQHF
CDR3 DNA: TGTGCCAGCAGCGCACAGGGGAGCAATCAGCCCCAGCATTTT

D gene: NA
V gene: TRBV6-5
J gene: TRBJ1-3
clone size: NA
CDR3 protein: CASSRQPSGNTIYF
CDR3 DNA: TGTGCCAGCAGTAGACAGCCCTCTGGAAACACCATATATTTT

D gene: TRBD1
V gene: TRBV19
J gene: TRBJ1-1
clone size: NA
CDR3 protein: CASSTRQGGRTEAFF
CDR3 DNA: TGTGCCAGTAGTACCCGACAGGGGGGACGAACTGAAGCTTTCTTT

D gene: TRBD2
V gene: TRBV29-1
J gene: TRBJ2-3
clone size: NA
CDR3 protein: CSVASVTSGNTDTQYF
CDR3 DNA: TGCAGCGTTGCGTCGGTGACTAGCGGGAACACAGATACGCAGTATTTT

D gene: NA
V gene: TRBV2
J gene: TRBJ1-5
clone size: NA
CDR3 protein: CASSGTGNQPQHF
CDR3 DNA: TGTGCCAGCAGTGGGACAGGCAATCAGCCCCAGCATTTT

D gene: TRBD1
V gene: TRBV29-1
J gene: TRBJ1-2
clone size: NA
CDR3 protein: CSAVRTGVGYTF
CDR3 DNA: TGCAGCGCAGTTCGGACAGGGGTAGGCTACACCTTC

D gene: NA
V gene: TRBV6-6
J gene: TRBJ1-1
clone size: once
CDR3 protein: CASSYSIGRDNTEAFF
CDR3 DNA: TGTGCCAGCAGTTACTCGATAGGGAGGGATAACACTGAAGCTTTCTTT

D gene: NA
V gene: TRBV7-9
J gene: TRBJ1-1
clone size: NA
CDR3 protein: CASSLAGRAFEAFF
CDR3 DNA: TGTGCCAGCAGCTTAGCGGGCAGGGCCTTTGAAGCTTTCTTT

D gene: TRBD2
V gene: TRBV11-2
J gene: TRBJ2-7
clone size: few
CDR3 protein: CASSLGAGGSYEQYF
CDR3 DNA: TGTGCCAGCAGCTTAGGAGCGGGGGGTTCCTACGAGCAGTACTTC

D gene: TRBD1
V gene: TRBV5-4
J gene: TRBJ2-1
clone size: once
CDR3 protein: CASSPPGTGNNEQFF
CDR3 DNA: TGTGCCAGCAGCCCCCCGGGGACAGGCAACAATGAGCAGTTCTTC

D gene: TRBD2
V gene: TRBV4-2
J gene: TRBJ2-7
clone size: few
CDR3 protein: CASSQAWTSTHEQYF
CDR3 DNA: TGTGCCAGCAGCCAAGCTTGGACTAGTACCCACGAGCAGTACTTC

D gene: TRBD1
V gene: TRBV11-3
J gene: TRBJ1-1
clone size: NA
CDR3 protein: CASSPGGQGRMNTEAFF
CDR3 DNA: TGTGCCAGCAGCCCCGGGGGACAGGGGAGAATGAACACTGAAGCTTTCTTT

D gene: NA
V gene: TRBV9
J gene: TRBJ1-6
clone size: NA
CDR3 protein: CASSVGGGNNSPLHF
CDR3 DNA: TGTGCCAGCAGCGTAGGTGGCGGTAATAATTCACCCCTCCACTTT

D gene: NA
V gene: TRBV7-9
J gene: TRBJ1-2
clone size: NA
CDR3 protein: CASSQRQDYYGYTF
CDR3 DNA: TGTGCCAGCAGCCAAAGACAGGACTACTATGGCTACACCTTC

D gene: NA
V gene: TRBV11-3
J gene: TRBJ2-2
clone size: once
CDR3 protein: CASRSDSNTGELFF
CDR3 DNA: TGTGCCAGCAGATCGGACAGCAACACCGGGGAGCTGTTTTTT

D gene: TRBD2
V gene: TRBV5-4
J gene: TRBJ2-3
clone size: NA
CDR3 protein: CASSLGLAGGSTDTQYF
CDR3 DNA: TGTGCCAGCAGCTTAGGACTAGCGGGGGGTAGCACAGATACGCAGTATTTT

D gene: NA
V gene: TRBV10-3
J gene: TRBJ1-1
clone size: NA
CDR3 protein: CAITGGGNTEAFF
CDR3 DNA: TGTGCCATCACCGGGGGGGGGAACACTGAAGCTTTCTTT

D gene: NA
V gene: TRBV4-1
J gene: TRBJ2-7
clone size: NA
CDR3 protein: CASSQGGTETYEQYF
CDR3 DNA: TGCGCCAGCAGCCAAGGCGGGACGGAAACCTACGAGCAGTACTTC

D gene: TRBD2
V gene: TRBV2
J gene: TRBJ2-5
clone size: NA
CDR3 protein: CASGGLAGREETQYF
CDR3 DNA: TGTGCCAGCGGGGGACTAGCGGGACGGGAAGAGACCCAGTACTTC

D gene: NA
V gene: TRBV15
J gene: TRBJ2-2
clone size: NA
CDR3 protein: CATSSYTTGELFF
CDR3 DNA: TGTGCCACCAGCAGTTATACTACCGGGGAGCTGTTTTTT